These T cell receptor beta chains were read from a single sample in a study of cytomegalovirus exposure and HLA in healthy donors. Produced via immunoSEQ multiplex PCR; TCRdb's table is partial and in-frame only. Of under 200,000 clones listed, 75% are singletons. Material for sequencing was PBMCs. The receptors derive from a female donor in good health and CMV-seronegative. Each CDR3 is given with its conserved first and last residue. D genes are given only for firm matches. Some rows have no size entry. The others give once, few or many, or a class for an expanded clone.

V gene,D gene,J gene,clone size,CDR3 length,CDR3 protein,CDR3 DNA
TRBV27,TRBD2,TRBJ2-3,NA,16,CASTQPGGGITDTQYF,TGTGCCAGTACCCAGCCGGGCGGGGGGATCACAGATACGCAGTATTTT
TRBV4-3,TRBD1,TRBJ2-7,few,15,CASSQASGQAYEQYF,TGCGCCAGCAGCCAAGCGAGTGGACAGGCCTACGAGCAGTACTTC
TRBV19,NA,TRBJ1-1,NA,13,CATVREGDTEAFF,TGTGCCACCGTGAGGGAGGGGGACACTGAAGCTTTCTTT
TRBV6-6,NA,TRBJ2-4,NA,14,CASTITQGPNIQYF,TGTGCCAGCACCATTACCCAGGGTCCAAACATTCAGTACTTC
TRBV2,TRBD1,TRBJ1-4,NA,16,CASRAGTGFKNEKLFF,TGTGCCAGCAGGGCCGGGACAGGATTTAAAAATGAAAAACTGTTTTTT
TRBV7-3,TRBD1,TRBJ1-1,NA,13,CASTPTGLTEAFF,TGTGCCAGCACCCCGACAGGGTTGACTGAAGCTTTCTTT
TRBV19,TRBD1,TRBJ1-3,once,15,CASSARDRGGNTIYF,TGTGCCAGTAGTGCCCGGGACAGGGGTGGAAACACCATATATTTT
TRBV5-1,TRBD1,TRBJ2-1,NA,15,CASSLQGAQHNEQFF,TGCGCCAGCAGCTTACAGGGGGCGCAACACAATGAGCAGTTCTTC
TRBV7-2,NA,TRBJ2-7,NA,16,CASSLEGGVGMGEQYF,TGTGCCAGCAGCTTAGAGGGGGGGGTCGGGATGGGCGAGCAGTACTTC
TRBV5-8,NA,TRBJ1-6,NA,14,CASIVGATASPLHF,TGTGCCAGCATCGTGGGGGCCACAGCTTCACCCCTCCACTTT
TRBV5-4,NA,TRBJ1-1,NA,14,CASSQGLQNTEAFF,TGTGCCAGCAGCCAGGGACTTCAGAACACTGAAGCTTTCTTT
TRBV2,TRBD2,TRBJ2-3,NA,17,CASSSNLAGGSTDTQYF,TGTGCCAGCAGCTCAAATCTAGCGGGGGGGTCAACAGATACGCAGTATTTT
TRBV28,NA,TRBJ1-2,once,11,CASSLMRGYTF,TGTGCCAGCAGTTTAATGAGGGGCTACACCTTC
TRBV19,TRBD1,TRBJ1-1,NA,13,CATRDRRNTEAFF,TGTGCCACGAGGGACAGGAGGAACACTGAAGCTTTCTTT
TRBV12-5,TRBD1,TRBJ2-2,once,15,CASGSQGANTGELFF,TGTGCTAGTGGTTCACAGGGGGCAAACACCGGGGAGCTGTTTTTT
TRBV9,NA,TRBJ2-7,NA,13,CASSAGLLSEQYF,TGTGCCAGCAGCGCGGGACTCCTTTCCGAGCAGTACTTC
TRBV7-9,TRBD2,TRBJ2-5,NA,15,CASSLSLAGKETQYF,TGTGCCAGCAGCTTATCACTAGCGGGTAAAGAGACCCAGTACTTC
TRBV5-4,TRBD2,TRBJ2-2,NA,14,CASSLAGGRGELFF,TGTGCCAGCAGCTTAGCGGGAGGACGCGGGGAGCTGTTTTTT
TRBV6-5,TRBD2,TRBJ2-1,once,16,CASSYSSMGGSNEQFF,TGTGCCAGCAGTTACTCGTCAATGGGGGGGAGCAATGAGCAGTTCTTC
TRBV27,NA,TRBJ1-2,NA,12,CASKSGGYGYTF,TGTGCCAGCAAATCGGGGGGCTATGGCTACACCTTC
TRBV6-6,TRBD1,TRBJ1-3,NA,13,CASSRQGANTIYF,TGTGCCAGCAGCCGACAGGGGGCAAACACCATATATTTT
TRBV18,NA,TRBJ2-5,NA,13,CASSPGLQETQYF,TGTGCCAGCTCGCCGGGGTTACAAGAGACCCAGTACTTC
TRBV4-2,NA,TRBJ1-4,NA,18,CASSQLARSLPTNEKLFF,TGTGCCAGCAGCCAACTGGCCAGATCTCTTCCTACTAATGAAAAACTGTTTTTT
TRBV4-3,NA,TRBJ2-7,NA,15,CASSQGRSGPYEQYF,TGCGCCAGCAGCCAAGGACGAAGCGGGCCCTACGAGCAGTACTTC
TRBV11-2,NA,TRBJ1-4,NA,13,CASSLGVGEKLFF,TGTGCCAGCAGCTTAGGAGTCGGGGAAAAACTGTTTTTT
TRBV11-2,NA,TRBJ2-2,NA,12,CASSTDTGELFF,TGTGCCAGCAGCACAGATACCGGGGAGCTGTTTTTT
TRBV7-3,NA,TRBJ2-3,NA,13,CASSLTRADTQYF,TGTGCCAGCAGCTTGACCCGGGCAGATACGCAGTATTTT
TRBV4-2,TRBD2,TRBJ2-5,NA,15,CASSPAGGGQETQYF,TGTGCCAGCAGCCCAGCGGGGGGAGGGCAAGAGACCCAGTACTTC
TRBV19,NA,TRBJ1-2,NA,15,CASSPTLGGGGGYTF,TGTGCCAGTAGCCCAACTCTGGGAGGGGGAGGTGGCTACACCTTC
TRBV6-4,TRBD2,TRBJ2-3,NA,15,CASSDGAGSTDTQYF,TGTGCCAGCAGTGACGGAGCGGGGAGCACAGATACGCAGTATTTT
TRBV15,NA,TRBJ2-7,NA,16,CATSTSTLGGAYEQYF,TGTGCCACCAGCACTAGTACCTTGGGGGGAGCCTACGAGCAGTACTTC
TRBV14,TRBD2,TRBJ2-3,NA,19,CASSQVTIITSGVTDTQYF,TGTGCCAGCAGCCAAGTAACGATCATCACTAGCGGGGTAACAGATACGCAGTATTTT
TRBV2,NA,TRBJ1-2,NA,15,CASSVFEGRNYGYTF,TGTGCCAGCAGTGTGTTTGAGGGCAGGAACTATGGCTACACCTTC
TRBV11-3,NA,TRBJ1-3,NA,16,CASSFGGSRSGNTIYF,TGTGCCAGCAGCTTCGGCGGGAGCCGCTCTGGAAACACCATATATTTT
TRBV12-5,NA,TRBJ1-2,few,14,CASGLARTVYGYTF,TGTGCTAGTGGTTTGGCAAGGACTGTGTATGGCTACACCTTC
TRBV9,TRBD2,TRBJ2-3,NA,18,CASSPRVSGDTSTDTQYF,TGTGCCAGCAGCCCCCGGGTTAGCGGGGATACTAGCACAGATACGCAGTATTTT
TRBV19,TRBD1,TRBJ2-3,NA,16,CASSFRGQGSTDTQYF,TGTGCCAGTAGTTTCCGAGGACAGGGAAGCACAGATACGCAGTATTTT
TRBV19,NA,TRBJ1-6,once,16,CASSTPGNAYNSPLHF,TGTGCCAGTAGTACCCCCGGGAACGCCTATAATTCACCCCTCCACTTT
TRBV10-3,TRBD2,TRBJ2-7,NA,15,CAIGAGASGNYEQYF,TGTGCCATCGGGGCTGGGGCTAGCGGAAATTACGAGCAGTACTTC
TRBV4-3,TRBD1,TRBJ1-5,few,16,CASSQDPGTGEKPQHF,TGCGCCAGCAGCCAAGATCCCGGGACAGGGGAGAAACCCCAGCATTTT
TRBV6-1,NA,TRBJ2-5,NA,15,CASSDTYLATETQYF,TGTGCCAGCAGTGATACATATCTAGCGACGGAGACCCAGTACTTC
TRBV29-1,NA,TRBJ2-3,NA,12,CSVSLAADTQYF,TGCAGCGTTTCCCTAGCAGCCGATACGCAGTATTTT
TRBV6-6,NA,TRBJ1-2,NA,14,CASSYLWGDYGYTF,TGTGCCAGCAGTTACCTTTGGGGGGACTATGGCTACACCTTC
TRBV7-9,NA,TRBJ1-3,NA,16,CASSTDMNSSGNTIYF,TGTGCCAGCAGCACTGACATGAACTCCTCTGGAAACACCATATATTTT
TRBV18,NA,TRBJ2-1,NA,15,CASSPDSRPYNEQFF,TGTGCCAGCTCACCTGACAGCAGGCCCTACAATGAGCAGTTCTTC